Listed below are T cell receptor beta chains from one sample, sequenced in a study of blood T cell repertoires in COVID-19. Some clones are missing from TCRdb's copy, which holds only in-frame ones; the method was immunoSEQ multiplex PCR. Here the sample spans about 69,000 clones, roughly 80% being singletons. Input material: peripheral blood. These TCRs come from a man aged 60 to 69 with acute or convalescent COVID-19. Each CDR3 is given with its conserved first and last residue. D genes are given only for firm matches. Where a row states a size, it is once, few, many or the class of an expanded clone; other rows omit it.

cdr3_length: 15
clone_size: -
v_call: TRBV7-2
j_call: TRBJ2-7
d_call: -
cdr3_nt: TGTGCCAGCAGCTTAGGATCAGGGGCTGCCTACGAGCAGTACTTC
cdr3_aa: CASSLGSGAAYEQYF

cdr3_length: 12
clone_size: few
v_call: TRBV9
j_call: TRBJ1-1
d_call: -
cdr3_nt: TGTGCCAGCAGCAATCAGAACACTGAAGCTTTCTTT
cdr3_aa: CASSNQNTEAFF

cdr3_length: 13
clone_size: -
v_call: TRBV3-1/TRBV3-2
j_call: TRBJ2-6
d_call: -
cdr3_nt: TGTGCCAGCAGACAGTCCGGGGCCAACGTCCTGACTTTC
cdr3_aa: CASRQSGANVLTF

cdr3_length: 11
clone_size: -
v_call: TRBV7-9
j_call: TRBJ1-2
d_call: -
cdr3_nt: TGTGCCAGCACCCCTGGAGGGGGCTACACCTTC
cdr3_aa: CASTPGGGYTF

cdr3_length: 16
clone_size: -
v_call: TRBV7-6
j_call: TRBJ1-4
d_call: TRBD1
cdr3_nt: TGTGCCAGCAGCTTAATGGGGGACAGCCGGGATGAAAAACTGTTTTTT
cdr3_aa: CASSLMGDSRDEKLFF

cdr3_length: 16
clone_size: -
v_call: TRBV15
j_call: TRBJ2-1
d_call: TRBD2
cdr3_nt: TGTGCCACCAGCAGAGAAGTAGCGGGGCCGTACAATGAGCAGTTCTTC
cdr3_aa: CATSREVAGPYNEQFF

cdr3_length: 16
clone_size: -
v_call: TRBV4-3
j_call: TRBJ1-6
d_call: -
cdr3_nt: TGCGCCAGCAGCCACAGGGCGAGCTCCTATAATTCACCCCTCCACTTT
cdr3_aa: CASSHRASSYNSPLHF

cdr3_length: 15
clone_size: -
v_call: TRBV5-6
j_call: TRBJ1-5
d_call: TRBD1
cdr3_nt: TGTGCCAGCAGCTCCATTAGACAGGGAGGTCAGCCCCAGCATTTT
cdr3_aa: CASSSIRQGGQPQHF

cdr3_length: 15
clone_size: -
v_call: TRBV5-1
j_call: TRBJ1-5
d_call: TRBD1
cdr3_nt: TGCGCCAGCAGCCCGGGACAGAATAGCAATCAGCCCCAGCATTTT
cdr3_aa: CASSPGQNSNQPQHF

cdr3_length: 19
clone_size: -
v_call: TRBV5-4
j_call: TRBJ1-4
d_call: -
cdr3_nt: TGTGCCAGCAGCTTGGGGCAGGCAACCTTTGAACGGACTAATGAAAAACTGTTTTTT
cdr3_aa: CASSLGQATFERTNEKLFF

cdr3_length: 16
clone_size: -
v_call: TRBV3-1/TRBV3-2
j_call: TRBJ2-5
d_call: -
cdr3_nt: TGTGCCAGCAGCCCACTCGTCACGGGGAAGGAGGAGACCCAGTACTTC
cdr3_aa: CASSPLVTGKEETQYF

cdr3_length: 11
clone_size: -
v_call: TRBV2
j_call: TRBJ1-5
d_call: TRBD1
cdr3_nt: TGTGCCAGCAGTCGACAGGGGCCCCAGCATTTT
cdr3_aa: CASSRQGPQHF

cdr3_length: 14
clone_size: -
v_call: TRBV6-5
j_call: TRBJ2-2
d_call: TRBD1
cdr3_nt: TGTGCCAGCAGTATACAGGGGGCGCCCGGGGAGCTGTTTTTT
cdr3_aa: CASSIQGAPGELFF

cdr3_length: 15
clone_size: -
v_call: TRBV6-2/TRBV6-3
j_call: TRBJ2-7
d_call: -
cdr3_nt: TGTGCCAGCAGCTCCCGGGGTAGTCGGACCTACGAGCAGTACTTC
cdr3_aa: CASSSRGSRTYEQYF

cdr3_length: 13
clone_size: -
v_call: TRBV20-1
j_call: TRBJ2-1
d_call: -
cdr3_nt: TGCAGTGCTAGTGGCGGGAACTACAATGAGCAGTTCTTC
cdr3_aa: CSASGGNYNEQFF

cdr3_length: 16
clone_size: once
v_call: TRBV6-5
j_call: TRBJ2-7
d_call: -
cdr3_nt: TGTGCCAGCAGTTCCCCGGCAGCCATTGAGGCCTACGAGCAGTACTTC
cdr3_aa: CASSSPAAIEAYEQYF

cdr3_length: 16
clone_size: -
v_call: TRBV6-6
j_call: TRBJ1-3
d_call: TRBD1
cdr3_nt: TGTGCCAGCAGTTACTCGCGGGACAGGGCTGGAAACACCATATATTTT
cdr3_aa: CASSYSRDRAGNTIYF

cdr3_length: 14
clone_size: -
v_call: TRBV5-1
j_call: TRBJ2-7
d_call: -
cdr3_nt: TGCGCCAGCAGCTTACTGGAGATGACCTACGAGCAGTACTTC
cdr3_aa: CASSLLEMTYEQYF

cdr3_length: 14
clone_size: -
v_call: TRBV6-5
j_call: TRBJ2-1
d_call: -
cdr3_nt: TGTGCCAGCACCGCCCTTAGCTCCTACAATGAGCAGTTCTTC
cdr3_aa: CASTALSSYNEQFF

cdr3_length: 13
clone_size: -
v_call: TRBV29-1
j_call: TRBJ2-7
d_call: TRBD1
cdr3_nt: TGCAGCGTTGGGGTCGGGACAGTCTACGAGCAGTACTTC
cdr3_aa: CSVGVGTVYEQYF

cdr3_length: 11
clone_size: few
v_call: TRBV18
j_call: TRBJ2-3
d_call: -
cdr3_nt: TGTGCCAGCTCACCCCGGGATACGCAGTATTTT
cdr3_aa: CASSPRDTQYF

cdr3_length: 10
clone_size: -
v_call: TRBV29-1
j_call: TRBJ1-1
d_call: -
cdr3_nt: TGCAGCGGAGAGAACACTGAAGCTTTCTTT
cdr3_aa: CSGENTEAFF

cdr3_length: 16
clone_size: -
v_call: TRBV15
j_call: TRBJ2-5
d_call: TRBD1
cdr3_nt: TGTGCCACCAGCGGAGAGAAGACAGGGGGTCAAGAGACCCAGTACTTC
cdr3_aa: CATSGEKTGGQETQYF

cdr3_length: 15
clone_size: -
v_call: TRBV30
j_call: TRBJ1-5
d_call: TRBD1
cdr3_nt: TGTGCCTGGAGTCCCGGGACAGGGTACAATCAGCCCCAGCATTTT
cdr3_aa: CAWSPGTGYNQPQHF

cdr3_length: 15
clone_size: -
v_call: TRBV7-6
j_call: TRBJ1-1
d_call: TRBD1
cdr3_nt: TGTGCCAGCAGCCGGACAGGGGAGGGTCTCACTGAAGCTTTCTTT
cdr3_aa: CASSRTGEGLTEAFF

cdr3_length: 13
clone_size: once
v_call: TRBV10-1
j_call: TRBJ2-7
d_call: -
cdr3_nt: TGCGCCAGCAGTGAGGGGGCGCTGGACGAGCAGTACTTC
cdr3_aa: CASSEGALDEQYF

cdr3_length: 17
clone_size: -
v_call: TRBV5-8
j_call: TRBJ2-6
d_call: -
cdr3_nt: TGTGCCAGCAGCAGGGGTCTTGTAGGCTCTGGGGCCAACGTCCTGACTTTC
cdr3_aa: CASSRGLVGSGANVLTF

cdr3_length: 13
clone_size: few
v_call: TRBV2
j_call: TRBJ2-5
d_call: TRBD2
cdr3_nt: TGTGCCAGCAAAAAGGGGAGGGAAGAGACCCAGTACTTC
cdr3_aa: CASKKGREETQYF

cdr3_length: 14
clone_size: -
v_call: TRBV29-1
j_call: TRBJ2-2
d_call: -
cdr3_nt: TGCAGCGTTTCCGGTAGAGCGAACACCGGGGAGCTGTTTTTT
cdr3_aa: CSVSGRANTGELFF

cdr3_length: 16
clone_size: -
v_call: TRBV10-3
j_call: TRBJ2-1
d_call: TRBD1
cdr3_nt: TGTGCCATCAGTGAGCAGGGGACAGGCAGCATCAATGAGCAGTTCTTC
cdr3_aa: CAISEQGTGSINEQFF

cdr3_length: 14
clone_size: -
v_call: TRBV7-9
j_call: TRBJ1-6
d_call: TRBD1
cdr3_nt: TGTGCCAGCAGCCTGGGACAGGTCTCCAACCCCCTCCACTTT
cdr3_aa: CASSLGQVSNPLHF

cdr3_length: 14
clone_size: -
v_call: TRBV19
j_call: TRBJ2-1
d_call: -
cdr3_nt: TGTGCCAGTAGTATAATTAGCTCCTACAATGAGCAGTTCTTC
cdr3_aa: CASSIISSYNEQFF

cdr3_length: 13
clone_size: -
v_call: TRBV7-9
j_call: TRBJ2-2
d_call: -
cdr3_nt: TGTGCCAGCAGCTTACTACTCGGGGGGGAGCTGTTTTTT
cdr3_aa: CASSLLLGGELFF

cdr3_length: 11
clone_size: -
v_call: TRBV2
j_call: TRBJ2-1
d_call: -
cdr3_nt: TGTGCCAGCAGTGACGTTCGGGAGCAGTTCTTC
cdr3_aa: CASSDVREQFF

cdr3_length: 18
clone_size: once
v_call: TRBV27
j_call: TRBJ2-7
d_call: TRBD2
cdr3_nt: TGTGCCAGCAGTTCAACCATGATTTTTGAGCGGGGGGCCTACGAGCAGTACTTC
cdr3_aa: CASSSTMIFERGAYEQYF

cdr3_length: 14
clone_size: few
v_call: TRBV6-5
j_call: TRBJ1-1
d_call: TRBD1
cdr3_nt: TGTGCCAGCAGTTACTCGGGACAGACCCCTGAAGCTTTCTTT
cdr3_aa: CASSYSGQTPEAFF

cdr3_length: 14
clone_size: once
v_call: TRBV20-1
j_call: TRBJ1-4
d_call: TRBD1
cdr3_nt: TGCAGTGCTAGTGGGGGGGGGACAGGCGAAAAACTGTTTTTT
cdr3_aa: CSASGGGTGEKLFF

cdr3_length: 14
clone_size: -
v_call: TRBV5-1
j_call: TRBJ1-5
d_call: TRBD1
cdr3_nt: TGCGCCAGCAGCGAAGGACAGGGAAATCAGCCCCAGCATTTT
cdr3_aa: CASSEGQGNQPQHF

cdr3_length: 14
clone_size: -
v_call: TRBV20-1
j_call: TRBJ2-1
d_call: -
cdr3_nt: TGCAGTGCTAGTGGTAAGAGCTCCTACAATGAGCAGTTCTTC
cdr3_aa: CSASGKSSYNEQFF

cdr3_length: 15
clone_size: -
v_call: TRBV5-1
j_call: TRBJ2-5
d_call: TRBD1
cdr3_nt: TGCGCCAGCAGCTCCCGGGGACAGAAACAAGAGACCCAGTACTTC
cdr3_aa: CASSSRGQKQETQYF

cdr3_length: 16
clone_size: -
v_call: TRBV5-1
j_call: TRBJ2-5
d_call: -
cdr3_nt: TGCGCCAGCAGCTTGGGGGCCCAACAGGGACAAGAGACCCAGTACTTC
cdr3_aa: CASSLGAQQGQETQYF

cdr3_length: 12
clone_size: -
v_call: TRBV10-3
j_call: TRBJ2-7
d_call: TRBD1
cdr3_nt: TGTGCCATCAGGGACAGGGGCTACGAGCAGTACTTC
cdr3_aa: CAIRDRGYEQYF

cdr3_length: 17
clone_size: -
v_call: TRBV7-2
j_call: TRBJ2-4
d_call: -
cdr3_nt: TGTGCCAGCAGCTCTGGACAGACTCTTCTAGCCAAAAACATTCAGTACTTC
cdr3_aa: CASSSGQTLLAKNIQYF

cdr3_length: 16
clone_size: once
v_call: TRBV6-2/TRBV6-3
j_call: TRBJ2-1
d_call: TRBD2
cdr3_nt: TGTGCCAGCAGTTACCCCGGACTAGCGGGGTACAATGAGCAGTTCTTC
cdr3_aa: CASSYPGLAGYNEQFF

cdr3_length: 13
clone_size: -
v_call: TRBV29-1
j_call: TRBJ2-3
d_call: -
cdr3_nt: TGCAGCGTCGTGGTGGGGGCCACGGATACGCAGTATTTT
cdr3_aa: CSVVVGATDTQYF

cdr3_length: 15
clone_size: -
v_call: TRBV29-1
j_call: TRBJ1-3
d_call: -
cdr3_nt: TGCAGCGTTTCAGTTTCGCCTGGCTCTGGAAACACCATATATTTT
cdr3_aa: CSVSVSPGSGNTIYF

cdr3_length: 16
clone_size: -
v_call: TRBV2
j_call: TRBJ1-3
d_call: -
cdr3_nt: TGTGCCAGCAGTGAGAGGGGGTCTGAATCTGGAAACACCATATATTTT
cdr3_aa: CASSERGSESGNTIYF

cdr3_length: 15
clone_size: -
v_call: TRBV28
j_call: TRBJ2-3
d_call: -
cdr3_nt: TGTGCCAGCAGTTTAGACAGGGAGGGCACAGATACGCAGTATTTT
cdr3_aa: CASSLDREGTDTQYF